Presented here are 3 T cell receptor beta chains from one specimen sequenced in a study of T cell responses to AZD1222 COVID-19 vaccine. TCRdb keeps only in-frame clones here, not all; method: immunoSEQ multiplex PCR. The repertoire holds some 120,000 clones, around nine tenths seen once, with about 10% in the top ten. The sample consisted of peripheral blood, taken on day 0 of AZD1222 vaccination. Every receptor here comes from an adult in good health.

The chain combines TRBV15 with TRBJ1-4, with D maybe TRBD1 (5 bases). Trimming took 0 bases from V and 2 from J, leaving 13 bases between them. The CDR3 extends over 17 amino acids. Germline assignment: CDR1 LNHNV and CDR2 YYDKDF (reference sequence). CDR3 amino acids: CATSRDGLAGTNEKLFF. DNA of the CDR3: TGTGCCACCAGCAGAGATGGGTTGGCAGGGACTAATGAAAAACTGTTTTTT.

The chain joins TRBV6-5 to TRBJ1-2; the D gene is possibly TRBD1 (5 bases). Germline CDR1 reads MNHEY; CDR2 reads SVGAGI. This CDR3 is 16 amino acids long. Deletions cut 2 bases from V and 3 bases from J, with 16 bases between. In DNA form, the CDR3 reads TGTGCCAGCAGTTACGGCGGGGGACGGTCTGACTATGGCTACACCTTC. Its protein product is CASSYGGGRSDYGYTF.

This clone came up once. V gene TRBV2 combines with J gene TRBJ1-2; D gene unclear. Deletions cut 6 bases from V and 4 bases from J, with 9 bases between. Per the germline V gene, CDR1 is SNHLY and CDR2 is FYNNEI. CDR3 length: 12 residues. CDR3 nucleotides: TGTGCCAGCAGGAGGGATACCTATGGCTACACCTTC. Translating it yields CASRRDTYGYTF.